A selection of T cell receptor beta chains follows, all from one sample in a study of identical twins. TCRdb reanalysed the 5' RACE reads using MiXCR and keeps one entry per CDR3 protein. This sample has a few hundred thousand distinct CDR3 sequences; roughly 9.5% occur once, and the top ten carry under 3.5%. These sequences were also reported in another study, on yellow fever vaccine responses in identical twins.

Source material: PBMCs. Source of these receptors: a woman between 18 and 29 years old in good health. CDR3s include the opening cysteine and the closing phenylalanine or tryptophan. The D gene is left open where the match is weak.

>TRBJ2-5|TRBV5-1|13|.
CASSLERVKTQYF
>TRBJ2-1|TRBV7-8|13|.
CASSRQVGGEQFF
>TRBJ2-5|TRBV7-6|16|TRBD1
CASSLDRGQGSETQYF
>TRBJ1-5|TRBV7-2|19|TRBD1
CASSLSGQGYKAGNQPQHF
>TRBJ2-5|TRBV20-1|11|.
CSARKGETQYF
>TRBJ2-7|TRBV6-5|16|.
CASSYGPSRESYEQYF
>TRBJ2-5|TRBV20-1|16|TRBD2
CSASRTSGGLGETQYF
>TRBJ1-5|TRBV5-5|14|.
CASSLAVVAEPQHF
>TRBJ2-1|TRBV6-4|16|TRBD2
CASSKRLAGGGGEQFF
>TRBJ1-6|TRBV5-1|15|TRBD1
CASSLVTGGDSPLHF
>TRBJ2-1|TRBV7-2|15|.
CASSSSRLAYNEQFF
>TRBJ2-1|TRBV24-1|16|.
CATSITGKGPYNEQFF
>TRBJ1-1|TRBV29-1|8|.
CSVPLAFF
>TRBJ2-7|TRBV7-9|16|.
CASSTLPGLEAYEQYF
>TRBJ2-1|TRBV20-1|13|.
CSARTVKYNEQFF
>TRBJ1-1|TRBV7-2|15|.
CASSLLGYMNTEAFF
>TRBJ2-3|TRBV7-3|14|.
CASSLSPRENTQYF
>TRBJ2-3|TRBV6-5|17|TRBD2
CASSYSRTSGSTDTQYF
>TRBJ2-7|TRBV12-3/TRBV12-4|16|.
CASGKLSGVPGYEQYF
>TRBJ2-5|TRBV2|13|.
CASQGRDYETQYF
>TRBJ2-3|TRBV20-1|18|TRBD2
CSANSIAGAEGRTDTQYF
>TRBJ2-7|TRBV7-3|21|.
CASSFTTALVTGQREPYEQYF
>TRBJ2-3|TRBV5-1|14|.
CASSPSRGGDTQYF
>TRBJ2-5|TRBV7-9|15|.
CASSWPRQYQETQYF
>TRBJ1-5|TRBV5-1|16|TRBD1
CASSMWGTGLGQPQHF
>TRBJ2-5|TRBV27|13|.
CASRSGQRVTQYF
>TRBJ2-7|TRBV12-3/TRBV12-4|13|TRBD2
CASSLGLAGEQYF
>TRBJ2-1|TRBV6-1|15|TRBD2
CASSPGTSDFNEQFF
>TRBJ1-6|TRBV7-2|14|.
CASSLIGRNSPLHF
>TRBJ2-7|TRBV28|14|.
CATHLGAGAYEQYF
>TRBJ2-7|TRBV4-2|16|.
CASSQGGGDSSYEQYF
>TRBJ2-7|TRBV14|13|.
CASSQDLLAEQYF
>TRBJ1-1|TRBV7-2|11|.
CASSLWNEAFF
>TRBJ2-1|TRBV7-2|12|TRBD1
CAIRDRLYEQFF
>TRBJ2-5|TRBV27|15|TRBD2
CASWGLAGEQETQYF
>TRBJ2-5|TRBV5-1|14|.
CASSFFGERETQYF
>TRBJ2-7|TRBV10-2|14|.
CASSEWLSSYEQYF
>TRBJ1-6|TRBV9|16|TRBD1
CASSVDRDSYNSPLHF
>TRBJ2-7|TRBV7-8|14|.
CASSLLRQEGEQYF
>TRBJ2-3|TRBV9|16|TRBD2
CASSAAGGPGTDTQYF
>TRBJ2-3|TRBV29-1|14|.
CSTVDRPSADTQYF
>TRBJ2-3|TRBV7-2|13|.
CASSPEGADTQYF
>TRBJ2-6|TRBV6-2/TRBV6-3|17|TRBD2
CASSWLAASSGANVLTF
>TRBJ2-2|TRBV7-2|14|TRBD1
CASTGTGGLGELFF
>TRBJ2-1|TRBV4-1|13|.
CASSQGRRDEQFF
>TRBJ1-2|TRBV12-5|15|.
CASGLDSHPNYGYTF
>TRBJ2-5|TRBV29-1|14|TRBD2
CSGERLAYEETQYF
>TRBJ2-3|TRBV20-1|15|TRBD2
CSARSLAGDADTQYF
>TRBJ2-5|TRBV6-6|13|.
CASSYGHQETQYF
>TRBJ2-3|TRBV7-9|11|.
CASSSEGTQYF
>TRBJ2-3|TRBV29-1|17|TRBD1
CSVEDPDGTDYTDTQYF
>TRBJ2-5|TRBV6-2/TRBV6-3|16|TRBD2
CASSSMGTSKAETQYF
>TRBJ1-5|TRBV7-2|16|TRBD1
CASSPDRGPRNQPQHF
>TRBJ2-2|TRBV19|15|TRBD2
CASSTPSGRPGELFF
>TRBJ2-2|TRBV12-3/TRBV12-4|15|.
CASSPREIWTGELFF